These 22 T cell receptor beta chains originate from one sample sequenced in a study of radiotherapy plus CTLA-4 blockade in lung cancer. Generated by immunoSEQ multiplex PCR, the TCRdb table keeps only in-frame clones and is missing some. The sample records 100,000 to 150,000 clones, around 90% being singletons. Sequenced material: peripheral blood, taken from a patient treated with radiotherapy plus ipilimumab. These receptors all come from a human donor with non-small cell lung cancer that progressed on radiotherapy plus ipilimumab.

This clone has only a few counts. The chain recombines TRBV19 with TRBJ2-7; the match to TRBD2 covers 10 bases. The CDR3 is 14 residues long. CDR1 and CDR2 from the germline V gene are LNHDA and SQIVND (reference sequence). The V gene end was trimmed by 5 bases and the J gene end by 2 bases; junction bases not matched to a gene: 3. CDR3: CASSWTSGTYEQYF. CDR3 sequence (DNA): TGTGCCAGTAGTTGGACTAGCGGAACCTACGAGCAGTACTTC.

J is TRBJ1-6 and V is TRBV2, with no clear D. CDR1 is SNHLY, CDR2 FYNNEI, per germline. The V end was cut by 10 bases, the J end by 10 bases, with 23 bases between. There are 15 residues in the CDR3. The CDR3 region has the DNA TGTGCCACCGCCAAACGACCGGGGATAGCGTCACCCCTCCACTTT. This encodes CATAKRPGIASPLHF.

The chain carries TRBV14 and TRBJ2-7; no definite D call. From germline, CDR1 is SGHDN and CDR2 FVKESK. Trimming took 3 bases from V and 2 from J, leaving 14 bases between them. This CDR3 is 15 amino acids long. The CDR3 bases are TGTGCCAGCAGCCACCCAATGGGCGGCCCCTACGAGCAGTACTTC. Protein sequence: CASSHPMGGPYEQYF.

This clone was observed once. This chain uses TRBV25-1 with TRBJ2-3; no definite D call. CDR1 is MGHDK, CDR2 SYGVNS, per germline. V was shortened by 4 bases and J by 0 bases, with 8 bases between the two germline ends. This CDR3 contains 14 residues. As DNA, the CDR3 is TGTGCCAGCAGTGGGCGGATGAGCACAGATACGCAGTATTTT. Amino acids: CASSGRMSTDTQYF.

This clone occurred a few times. The CDR3 region has the DNA TGCAGCGTTCGGACACTTTCCCCCTACGAGCAGTACTTC. Protein product: CSVRTLSPYEQYF. The rearrangement joins TRBV29-1 to TRBJ2-7, with TRBD1 as a possible D gene (5 bases). V gave up 5 bases and J gave up 2 bases, with 13 bases separating them. Germline V gene data show CDR1 as SQVTM and CDR2 as ANQGSEA. The CDR3 extends over 13 amino acids.

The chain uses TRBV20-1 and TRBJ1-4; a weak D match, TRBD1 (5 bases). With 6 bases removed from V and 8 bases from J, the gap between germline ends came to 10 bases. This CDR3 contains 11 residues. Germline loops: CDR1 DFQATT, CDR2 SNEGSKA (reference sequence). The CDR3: CSARRGEKLFF. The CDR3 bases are TGCAGTGCGAGAAGGGGCGAAAAACTGTTTTTT.

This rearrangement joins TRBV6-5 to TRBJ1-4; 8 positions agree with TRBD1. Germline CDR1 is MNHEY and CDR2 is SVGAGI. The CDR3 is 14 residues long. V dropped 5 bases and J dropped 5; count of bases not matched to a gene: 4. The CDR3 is CASSPDRVNEKLFF. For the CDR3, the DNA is TGTGCCAGCAGTCCGGACAGGGTAAATGAAAAACTGTTTTTT.

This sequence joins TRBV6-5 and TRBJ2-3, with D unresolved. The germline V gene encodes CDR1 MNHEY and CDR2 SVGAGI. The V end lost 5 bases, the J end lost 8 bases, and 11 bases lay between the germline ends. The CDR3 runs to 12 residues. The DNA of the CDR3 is TGTGCCAGCAGTAGCGCGCGGAGTACGCAGTATTTT. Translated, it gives CASSSARSTQYF.

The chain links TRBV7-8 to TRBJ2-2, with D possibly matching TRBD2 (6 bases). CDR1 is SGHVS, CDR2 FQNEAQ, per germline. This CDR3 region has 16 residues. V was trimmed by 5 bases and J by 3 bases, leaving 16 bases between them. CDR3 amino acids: CASSPTSRGDTGELFF. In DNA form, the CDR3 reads TGTGCCAGCAGCCCGACTAGTAGGGGTGACACCGGGGAGCTGTTTTTT. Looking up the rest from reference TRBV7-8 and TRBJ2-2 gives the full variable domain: GAGVSQSPRYKVAKRGQDVALRCDPISGHVSLFWYQQALGQGPEFLTYFQNEAQLDKSGLPSDRFFAERPEGSVSTLKIQRTQQEDSAVYLCASSPTSRGDTGELFFGEGSRLTVL.

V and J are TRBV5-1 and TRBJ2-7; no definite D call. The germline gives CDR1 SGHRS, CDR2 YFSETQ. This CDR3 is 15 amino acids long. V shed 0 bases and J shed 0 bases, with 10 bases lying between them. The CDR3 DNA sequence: TGCGCCAGCAGCTTGGGGGCAGTCAGCTCCTACGAGCAGTACTTC. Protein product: CASSLGAVSSYEQYF.

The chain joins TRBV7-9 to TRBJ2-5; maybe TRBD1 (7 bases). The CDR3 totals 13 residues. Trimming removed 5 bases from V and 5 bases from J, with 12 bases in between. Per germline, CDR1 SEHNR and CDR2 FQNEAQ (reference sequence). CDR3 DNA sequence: TGTGCCAGCAGCACGACAGGGAGGGAGACCCAGTACTTC. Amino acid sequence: CASSTTGRETQYF.

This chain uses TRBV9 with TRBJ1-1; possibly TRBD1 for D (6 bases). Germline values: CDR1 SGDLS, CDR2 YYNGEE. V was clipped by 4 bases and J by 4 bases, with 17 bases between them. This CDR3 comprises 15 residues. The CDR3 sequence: CASSPRRGLSTEAFF. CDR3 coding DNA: TGTGCCAGCAGCCCGCGTCGGGGGCTGAGCACTGAAGCTTTCTTT. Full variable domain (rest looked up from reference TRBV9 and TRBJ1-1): DSGVTQTPKHLITATGQRVTLRCSPRSGDLSVYWYQQSLDQGLQFLIQYYNGEERAKGNILERFSAQQFPDLHSELNLSSLELGDSALYFCASSPRRGLSTEAFFGQGTRLTVV.

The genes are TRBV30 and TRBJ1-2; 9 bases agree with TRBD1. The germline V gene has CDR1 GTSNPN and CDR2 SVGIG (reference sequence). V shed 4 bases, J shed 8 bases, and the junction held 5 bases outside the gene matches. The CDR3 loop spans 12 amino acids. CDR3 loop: CAWNRDRDGYTF. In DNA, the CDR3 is TGTGCCTGGAACCGGGACAGGGACGGCTACACCTTC.

The CDR3 bases are TGTGCCAGCAGTTTATCAGGGAATAGCAATCAGCCCCAGCATTTT. Protein product: CASSLSGNSNQPQHF. The genes are TRBV6-5 and TRBJ1-5; tentative D call: TRBD1 (5 bases). Germline-derived CDR1 and CDR2 are MNHEY and SVGAGI. The CDR3 loop spans 15 amino acids. Trimming stripped 4 bases from V and 0 bases from J, with 10 bases between.

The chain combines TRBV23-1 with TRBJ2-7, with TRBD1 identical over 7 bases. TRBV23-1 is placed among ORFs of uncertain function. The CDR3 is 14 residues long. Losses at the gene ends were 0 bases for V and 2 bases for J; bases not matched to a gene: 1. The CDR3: CASSQSRGPYEQYF. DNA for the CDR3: TGCGCCAGCAGTCAATCAAGGGGGCCCTACGAGCAGTACTTC.

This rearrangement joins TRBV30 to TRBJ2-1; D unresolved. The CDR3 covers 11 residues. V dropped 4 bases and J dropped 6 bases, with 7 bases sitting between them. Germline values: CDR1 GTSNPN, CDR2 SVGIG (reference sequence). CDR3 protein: CAWTLTNEQFF. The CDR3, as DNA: TGTGCCTGGACCCTCACCAATGAGCAGTTCTTC. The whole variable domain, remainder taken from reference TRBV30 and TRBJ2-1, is SQTIHQWPATLVQPVGSPLSLECTVEGTSNPNLYWYRQAAGRGLQLLFYSVGIGQISSEVPQNLSASRPQDRQFILSSKKLLLSDSGFYLCAWTLTNEQFFGPGTRLTVL.

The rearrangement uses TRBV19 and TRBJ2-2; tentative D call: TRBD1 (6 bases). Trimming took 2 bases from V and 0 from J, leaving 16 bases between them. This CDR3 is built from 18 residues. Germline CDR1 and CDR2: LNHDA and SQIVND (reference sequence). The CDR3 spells CASSIPGVLATNTGELFF. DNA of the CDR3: TGTGCCAGTAGTATACCAGGGGTTCTGGCTACGAACACCGGGGAGCTGTTTTTT. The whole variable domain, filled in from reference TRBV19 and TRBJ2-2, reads DGGITQSPKYLFRKEGQNVTLSCEQNLNHDAMYWYRQDPGQGLRLIYYSQIVNDFQKGDIAEGYSVSREKKESFPLTVTSAQKNPTAFYLCASSIPGVLATNTGELFFGEGSRLTVL.

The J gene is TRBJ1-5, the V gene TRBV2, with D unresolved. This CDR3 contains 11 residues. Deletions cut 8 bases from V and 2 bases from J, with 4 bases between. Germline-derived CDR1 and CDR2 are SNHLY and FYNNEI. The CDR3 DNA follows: TGTGCCAGCGGCGGCAATCAGCCCCAGCATTTT. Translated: CASGGNQPQHF. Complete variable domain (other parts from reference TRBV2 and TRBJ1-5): EPEVTQTPSHQVTQMGQEVILRCVPISNHLYFYWYRQILGQKVEFLVSFYNNEISEKSEIFDDQFSVERPDGSNFTLKIRSTKLEDSAMYFCASGGNQPQHFGDGTRLSIL.

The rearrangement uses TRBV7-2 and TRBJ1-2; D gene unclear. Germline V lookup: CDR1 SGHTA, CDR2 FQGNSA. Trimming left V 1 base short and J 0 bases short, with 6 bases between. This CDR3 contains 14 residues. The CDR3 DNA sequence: TGTGCCAGCAGCTTAGGGGCAGCTAACTATGGCTACACCTTC. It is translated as CASSLGAANYGYTF.

The CDR3 protein is CASSSGTSGITDTQYF. The DNA of the CDR3 is TGCGCCAGCAGCTCCGGGACTAGCGGGATAACAGATACGCAGTATTTT. The chain couples TRBV5-1 to TRBJ2-3, with TRBD2 identical over 13 bases. The CDR3 contains 16 residues. The V segment lost 3 bases and the J segment 3 bases; nucleotides outside the gene matches: 4. The germline V gene has CDR1 SGHRS and CDR2 YFSETQ.

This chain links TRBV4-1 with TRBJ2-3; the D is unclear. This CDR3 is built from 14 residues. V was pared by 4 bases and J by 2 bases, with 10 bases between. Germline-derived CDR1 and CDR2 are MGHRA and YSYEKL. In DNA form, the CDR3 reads TGCGCCAGCAGCCCTGGAGCCAACACAGATACGCAGTATTTT. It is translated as CASSPGANTDTQYF.

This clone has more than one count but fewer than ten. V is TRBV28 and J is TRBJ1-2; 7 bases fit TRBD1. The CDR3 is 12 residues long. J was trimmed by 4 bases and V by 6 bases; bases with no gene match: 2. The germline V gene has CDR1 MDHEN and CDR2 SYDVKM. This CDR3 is CASRTGPYGYTF. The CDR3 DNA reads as TGTGCCAGCAGGACAGGGCCCTATGGCTACACCTTC.